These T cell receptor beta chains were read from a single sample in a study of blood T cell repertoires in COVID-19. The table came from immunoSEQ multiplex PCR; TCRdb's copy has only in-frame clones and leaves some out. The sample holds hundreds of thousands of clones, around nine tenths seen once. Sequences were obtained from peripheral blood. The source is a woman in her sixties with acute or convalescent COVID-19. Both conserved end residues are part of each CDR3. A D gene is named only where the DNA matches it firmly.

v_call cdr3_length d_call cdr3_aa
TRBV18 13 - CASSPIMNTEAFF
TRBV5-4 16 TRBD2 CASSRSSGGAQDTQYF
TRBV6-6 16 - CASMRTGTTYNSPLHF
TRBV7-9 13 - CASSLGQGYGYTF
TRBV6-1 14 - CASSEAGGAYGYTF
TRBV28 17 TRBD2 CASSFSRLAGRTDTQYF
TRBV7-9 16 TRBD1 CASSSTDRESGDEQFF
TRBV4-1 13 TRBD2 CASSQLPGGEQYF
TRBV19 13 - CASSIGTGNEQFF
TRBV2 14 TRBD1 CASSPDRGEETQYF
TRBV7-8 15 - CASCSPAHSTDTQYF
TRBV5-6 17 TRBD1 CASSSRTGGKVNTEAFF
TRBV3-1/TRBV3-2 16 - CASSQDRAGVGGELFF
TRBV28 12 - CASSAHRYEQYF
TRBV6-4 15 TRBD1 CASSDRGHSTDTQYF
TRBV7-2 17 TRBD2 CASSSRGLAGSYNEQFF
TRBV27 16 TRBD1 CASSWGQGVMNTEAFF
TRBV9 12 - CASSVRAGEQFF
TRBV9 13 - CASSVAPDNEQFF
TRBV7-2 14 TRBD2 CASSLASGTYEQYF
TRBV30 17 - CAWRAGLEAFAYYGYTF
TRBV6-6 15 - CASLSRQGLNTEAFF
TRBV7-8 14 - CASARVLGNQPQHF
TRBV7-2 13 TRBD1 CASSRQGIHGYTF
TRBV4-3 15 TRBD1 CASSQDRTGAYEQYF
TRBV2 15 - CASTQDGTNTGELFF
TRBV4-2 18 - CASSQGVIRRTENSPLHF
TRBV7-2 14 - CASSLALAGAEQYF
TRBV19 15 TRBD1 CASTPGQGKGETQYF
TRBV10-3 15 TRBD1 CAIRPDRGSGNEQFF
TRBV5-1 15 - CASSPSGGGETEAFF
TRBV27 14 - CASSLTSPTGELFF
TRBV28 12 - CASNGQNSPLHF
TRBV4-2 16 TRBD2 CASSQDWLAEQETQYF
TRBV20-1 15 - CSASFWGERRETQYF
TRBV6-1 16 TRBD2 CASSAFLAGGGETQYF
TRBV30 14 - CAWSAGGRDQPQHF
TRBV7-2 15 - CASSLGGGGNSPLHF
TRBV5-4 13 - CASSETYSYGYTF
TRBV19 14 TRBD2 CASRTSGGRDTQYF
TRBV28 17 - CASSLTPIHDRSYEQYF
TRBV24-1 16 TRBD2 CATRGPGERGYTEQFF
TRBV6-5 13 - CASRGQAHEKLFF
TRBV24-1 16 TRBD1 CATSDRGDRGNQPQHF
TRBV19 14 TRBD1 CASRRGTANTEAFF
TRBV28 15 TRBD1 CASSLPGQGGEKLFF
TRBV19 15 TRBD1 CASSIGTGPARELFF
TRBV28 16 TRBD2 CASSRGGTSSYNEQFF
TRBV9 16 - CASSVASGISNTEAFF
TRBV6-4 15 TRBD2 CASSEGSGIFGEQFF
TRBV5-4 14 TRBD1 CASSLNRGHTEAFF
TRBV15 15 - CATSREVLGLNEQFF
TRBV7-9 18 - CASSLRNLRSSYNSPLHF
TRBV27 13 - CASSFKLDNEQFF
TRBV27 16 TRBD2 CASHGLAGGPLNEQYF
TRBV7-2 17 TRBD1 CASSLPGQGVFTDTQYF